This passage covers 24 T cell receptor beta chains from one sample sequenced in a study of response to subunit inactivated influenza vaccine. TCRdb analysed the RT-PCR reads with MiXCR anew, one entry per CDR3 protein. The table shows about 610,000 distinct CDR3 sequences, with about 15% occurring only once. Specimen: PBMCs from blood, collected 12 days after vaccination. The receptor source for this set is a man in his forties or fifties who received an inactivated influenza vaccine.

This clonotype was detected only a few times. The CDR3 is CASSRGGTGGDTQYF. Here the CDR3 DNA reads TGTGCCAGCAGCCGGGGAGGGACAGGTGGAGATACGCAGTATTTT. This chain joins TRBV3-1 and TRBJ2-3, with D possibly being TRBD1 (8 bases). V shed 4 bases and J shed 5 bases, with 16 bases lying between them. The CDR3 is 15 residues long. Per the germline V gene, CDR1 is LGHDT and CDR2 is YNNKEL (reference sequence).

This clonotype has at least ten counts. This rearrangement joins TRBV20-1 to TRBJ2-7, with 10 bases matching TRBD2. The CDR3 length is 17 residues. Germline lookup yields CDR1 DFQATT and CDR2 SNEGSKA (reference sequence). V gave up 0 bases and J gave up 0 bases; unmatched junction bases: 8. CDR3 region: CSARDQRSGRASYEQYF. The CDR3 DNA follows: TGCAGTGCTAGAGATCAAAGGAGCGGGAGGGCCTCCTACGAGCAGTACTTC.

This clonotype was picked up many times. The chain recombines TRBV7-9 with TRBJ2-7; 10 bases are shared with TRBD2. There are 16 residues in the CDR3. The germline V gene encodes CDR1 SEHNR and CDR2 FQNEAQ (reference sequence). Losses at the gene ends were 2 bases for V and 4 bases for J; bases not matched to a gene: 8. Written as DNA, the CDR3 is TGTGCCAGCAGCTTATGGCTAGCGGGAGAGAGGTACGAGCAGTACTTC. Amino acid sequence: CASSLWLAGERYEQYF.

This clonotype has just a few counts. J is TRBJ1-4 and V is TRBV4-3, with TRBD1 identical over 7 bases. J was trimmed by 7 bases and V by 2 bases; bases with no gene match: 4. Germline-derived CDR1 and CDR2 are LGHNA and YSLEER. The CDR3 has 14 residues. The DNA for the CDR3 is TGCGCCAGCAGCCAAAACGCAGGGGGTGAAAAACTGTTTTTT. This translates into CASSQNAGGEKLFF.

V is TRBV12-3 or TRBV12-4 and J is TRBJ2-7; a possible D gene is TRBD2 (5 bases). V was trimmed by 3 bases and J by 5 bases, leaving 14 bases between them. This CDR3 spans 14 amino acids. CDR3 amino acids: CASSFSPGFNEQYF. The CDR3 nucleotides read TGTGCCAGCAGTTTCTCCCCGGGGTTCAACGAGCAGTACTTC.

This chain links TRBV5-1 with TRBJ2-7, with D possibly TRBD1 on 6 matching bases. The CDR3 runs 16 residues. V lost 1 base to trimming and J lost 0 bases, with 14 bases between them. Germline V gene sequence: CDR1 SGHRS, CDR2 YFSETQ. CDR3 region: CASSLTPGQFSYEQYF. In DNA, the CDR3 is TGCGCCAGCAGCTTGACCCCGGGACAATTCTCCTACGAGCAGTACTTC.

This clonotype was found a few times. The J gene is TRBJ2-1, the V gene TRBV28; D gene ambiguous. The CDR3 totals 14 residues. Trimming shortened V by 2 bases and J by 9 bases, and 14 bases separated the two germline ends. The germline V gene has CDR1 MDHEN and CDR2 SYDVKM. The CDR3 DNA is TGTGCCAGCAGTTTAGCGACCCACAAGTCTGAGCAGTTCTTC. Encoded protein: CASSLATHKSEQFF.

The CDR3 region is CASSLALWGFGELFF. The CDR3 coding sequence is TGTGCCAGCAGCTTAGCGCTATGGGGTTTCGGGGAGCTGTTTTTT. The V call is TRBV7-9, the J call TRBJ2-2; D remains unclear. Trimming left V 0 bases short and J 7 bases short, with 12 bases between. This CDR3 is 15 amino acids long. Germline V gene lookup returns CDR1 SEHNR and CDR2 FQNEAQ (reference sequence).

The rearrangement joins TRBV7-9 to TRBJ1-5; D not certain. CDR3 length: 14 amino acids. The germline CDR1 and CDR2 sequences are SEHNR and FQNEAQ (reference sequence). V was clipped by 4 bases and J by 0 bases, with 7 bases between them. The CDR3 DNA is TGTGCCAGCAGCTGGGGTTATAGCAATCAGCCCCAGCATTTT. Amino acid sequence: CASSWGYSNQPQHF.

CDR3 in DNA: TGCAGTGCTAGAGATGGGGGGAACACTGAAGCTTTCTTT. This sequence encodes CSARDGGNTEAFF. The chain uses TRBV20-1 and TRBJ1-1; D is possibly TRBD1 (5 bases). Between the trimmed V and J ends, which lost 0 bases and 1 base, there was a span of 6 bases. Per germline, CDR1 DFQATT and CDR2 SNEGSKA (reference sequence). The CDR3 runs to 13 residues.

The chain couples TRBV4-3 to TRBJ2-5, with D perhaps matching TRBD1 or TRBD2 (6 bases each). Between the trimmed V and J ends, which lost 2 bases and 5 bases, there was a span of 12 bases. Per the germline V gene, CDR1 is LGHNA and CDR2 is YSLEER. This CDR3 spans 14 amino acids. For the CDR3, the DNA is TGCGCCAGCAGCCAATTGGGGGGCGTGGAGACCCAGTACTTC. Translating it yields CASSQLGGVETQYF.

This clonotype has only a few counts. This rearrangement joins TRBV5-1 to TRBJ2-5; D possibly matches TRBD1 or TRBD2 (5 bases each). CDR3 length: 14 amino acids. Germline V CDR1 and CDR2: SGHRS, YFSETQ. Trimming pared 4 bases from V and 7 bases from J, leaving 17 bases between. The DNA of the CDR3 is TGCGCCAGCAGCGCCGTGTCGGGGACGGGGACCCAGTACTTC. It yields the protein CASSAVSGTGTQYF.

This clonotype turned up a few times. The rearrangement uses TRBV11-2 and TRBJ2-7; TRBD2 agrees at 7 bases. V lost 5 bases, J lost 0 bases, and 10 bases stayed unmatched. The length of the CDR3 is 16 residues. Looked up from germline, CDR1 is SGHAT and CDR2 is FQNNGV. CDR3 protein: CASSKGSSGNSYEQYF. In DNA, the CDR3 is TGTGCCAGCAGCAAAGGGTCCAGCGGGAACTCCTACGAGCAGTACTTC.

Concerning this clonotype itself: A much larger clone differs by one base, so this may be a read error. The chain couples TRBV29-1 to TRBJ2-2; 8 bases map to TRBD2. This CDR3 region has 16 residues. After removal of 1 base from V and 3 bases from J, the junction contained 7 bases not matched to a gene. Per the germline V gene, CDR1 is SQVTM and CDR2 is ANQGSEA. The DNA for the CDR3 is TGCAGCGTTGAAGCCTGGCGGGAGGTCGACACCGGGGAGCTGTTTTTT. Translation: CSVEAWREVDTGELFF.

This clonotype was seen a handful of times. The chain couples TRBV29-1 to TRBJ2-1, with 11 bases matching TRBD2. V was clipped by 3 bases and J by 5 bases; unmatched bases: 6. The V gene's germline CDR1 is SQVTM and CDR2 ANQGSEA. The CDR3 is 15 residues long. The CDR3 bases are TGCAGCGTTGAGCCCGGGACTAGCGGTAACAATGAGCAGTTCTTC. Translating gives CSVEPGTSGNNEQFF.

The rearrangement joins TRBV4-3 to TRBJ1-3, with TRBD1 as a possible D gene (5 bases). CDR3 size: 17 residues. The V end was cut by 0 bases, the J end by 4 bases, with 16 bases between. CDR1 LGHNA and CDR2 YSLEER come from the germline V gene. This chain's CDR3 is CASSQEVPRESGNTIYF. CDR3 sequence (DNA): TGCGCCAGCAGCCAAGAGGTCCCCAGGGAATCGGGAAACACCATATATTTT.

The chain is built from TRBV12-3 or TRBV12-4 and TRBJ1-1; TRBD1 matches 7 bases. The V and J ends lost 7 bases and 0 bases, in that order; junction bases with no gene match: 5. This CDR3 spans 14 amino acids. CDR3 nucleotide sequence: TGTGCCAGCATTAAGACAGGGCTGAACACTGAAGCTTTCTTT. Protein product: CASIKTGLNTEAFF.

The table lists this clonotype with a few counts. V and J are TRBV12-3 or TRBV12-4 and TRBJ2-7, with 9 nucleotides matching TRBD2. With V trimmed by 5 bases and J by 2 bases, 4 bases remained unmatched. The CDR3 spans 14 residues. The DNA for the CDR3 is TGTGCCAGCAGTGGGAGCGGGGGGCCCTACGAGCAGTACTTC. Its translation is CASSGSGGPYEQYF.

The chain couples TRBV2 to TRBJ2-1; no clear D. The CDR3 sequence is 14 residues long. The germline V gene has CDR1 SNHLY and CDR2 FYNNEI. V lost 3 bases and J 4 bases, leaving 10 bases between the germline ends. The CDR3 loop reads CASSDVAGYNEQFF. The CDR3 DNA sequence: TGTGCCAGCAGTGATGTAGCCGGGTACAATGAGCAGTTCTTC.

This clonotype was seen a few times. The chain uses TRBV20-1 and TRBJ1-6; tentatively, D is TRBD1 (5 bases). Trimming took off 3 bases at V and 5 bases at J, with 11 bases between the two ends. This CDR3 comprises 14 residues. Germline-derived CDR1 and CDR2 are DFQATT and SNEGSKA (reference sequence). The DNA for the CDR3 is TGCAGTGCTAGCGCTGACAGTAATAATTCACCCCTCCACTTT. Encoded protein: CSASADSNNSPLHF.

In this sample, this clonotype turned up many times. One end of the junction fails to match germline, which may point to a read error. The genes are TRBV20-1 and TRBJ1-5; 7 positions agree with TRBD1. The CDR3 is 13 amino acids. The V gene's germline CDR1 is DFQATT and CDR2 SNEGSKA (reference sequence). The CDR3 protein is CSAGEGARRPQHF. In DNA, the CDR3 is TGCAGTGCTGGAGAGGGGGCACGGCGGCCCCAGCATTTT.

The genes are TRBV10-3 and TRBJ1-1; D is possibly TRBD1 (5 bases). Germline CDR1 ENHRY, CDR2 SYGVKD. The CDR3 contains 14 residues. The V end was cut by 3 bases, the J end by 6 bases, with 14 bases between. The CDR3 is CAISDSLGGAEAFF. The CDR3 DNA reads as TGTGCCATCAGTGACTCATTGGGGGGGGCTGAAGCTTTCTTT.

DNA of the CDR3: TGTGCCAGCAGCTTGGTGGCCGGGACACCTTACGAGCAGTACTTC. This gives the protein CASSLVAGTPYEQYF. The chain couples TRBV7-8 to TRBJ2-7; D possibly corresponds to TRBD1 (6 bases). Germline values: CDR1 SGHVS, CDR2 FQNEAQ. CDR3 size: 15 residues. V was trimmed by 3 bases and J by 4 bases, leaving 16 bases between them.

The chain employs TRBV12-3 or TRBV12-4 and TRBJ1-5; possible D gene TRBD1, 5 bases. The CDR3 sequence is 13 residues long. Trimming took off 1 base at V and 7 bases at J, with 8 bases between the two ends. CDR3 amino acids: CASSLGGEQPQHF. DNA for the CDR3: TGTGCCAGCAGTTTAGGGGGCGAACAGCCCCAGCATTTT.